This passage covers 17 T cell receptor beta chains from one sample sequenced in a study of shared clonotypes between healthy human individuals. The table came from immunoSEQ multiplex PCR; TCRdb's copy has only in-frame clones and leaves some out. The sample includes about 710,000 clones, over 55% seen only once; the top ten take 1.8%. The sequenced sample was memory CD4+ T cells sorted from blood. Subset noted: CD45RA-negative fraction. The receptors were gathered from a woman in her twenties or thirties in good health.

The DNA for the CDR3 is TGTGCCAGCACCGCCAGAATAGGGACAGGGACCTACGAGCAGTACTTC. Translated, it gives CASTARIGTGTYEQYF. The J gene is TRBJ2-7, the V gene TRBV7-2; TRBD1 agrees at 9 bases. This CDR3 is built from 16 residues. CDR1 and CDR2 (germline): SGHTA, FQGNSA. With 7 bases clipped from V and 2 bases from J, the junction kept 12 bases outside the gene matches.

The J gene is TRBJ2-7, the V gene TRBV6-5, with 11 bases identical to TRBD2. The CDR3 has 15 residues. The germline V gene has CDR1 MNHEY and CDR2 SVGAGI. The ends lost 6 bases at V and 4 bases at J; junction bases unmatched: 8. The CDR3 sequence is CASSYTSGSRYEQYF. DNA for the CDR3: TGTGCCAGCAGCTACACTAGCGGGAGTAGGTACGAGCAGTACTTC.

The genes are TRBV5-1 and TRBJ1-1; 7 bases fit TRBD1. Germline V CDR1 and CDR2: SGHRS, YFSETQ. The CDR3 length is 12 residues. Unmatched junction bases numbered 4, after V lost 4 bases and J lost 7 bases. The CDR3 DNA follows: TGCGCCAGCAGCGTAAACAGGGGTGAAGCTTTCTTT. It is translated as CASSVNRGEAFF.

This clone has just one count. The chain is built from TRBV11-2 and TRBJ2-5, with D tentatively TRBD2 (5 bases). V was clipped by 1 base and J by 3 bases, with 9 bases between them. The CDR3 has 14 residues. Germline CDR1 reads SGHAT; CDR2 reads FQNNGV. The DNA for the CDR3 is TGTGCCAGCAGCTTAGGTGCGACTAAAGAGACCCAGTACTTC. This encodes CASSLGATKETQYF.

V usage is TRBV28 and J usage is TRBJ2-2; no reliable D call. CDR1 and CDR2 from the germline V gene are MDHEN and SYDVKM. This CDR3 comprises 14 residues. Deletions cut 6 bases from V and 0 bases from J, with 8 bases between. In nucleotides, the CDR3 is TGTGCCAGCAGGGTGGGCGCGAACACCGGGGAGCTGTTTTTT. Its translation is CASRVGANTGELFF. The full variable domain, rest sourced from reference TRBV28 and TRBJ2-2, is DVKVTQSSRYLVKRTGEKVFLECVQDMDHENMFWYRQDPGLGLRLIYFSYDVKMKEKGDIPEGYSVSREKKERFSLILESASTNQTSMYLCASRVGANTGELFFGEGSRLTVL.

V and J are TRBV11-2 and TRBJ2-7, with D perhaps TRBD1 (5 bases). V was clipped by 5 bases and J by 7 bases, with 15 bases between them. CDR1 and CDR2 from the germline V gene are SGHAT and FQNNGV. The CDR3 runs to 13 residues. The DNA for the CDR3 is TGTGCCAGCAGCCCTCAACCAGGGCAAGAGCAGTACTTC. It is translated as CASSPQPGQEQYF.

This clone was counted once. The CDR3 sequence is CASSPLAEGTDTQYF. CDR3 sequence (DNA): TGTGCCAGCTCACCCCTAGCGGAGGGCACAGATACGCAGTATTTT. V and J are TRBV18 and TRBJ2-3; TRBD2 matches 7 bases. The V and J ends lost 3 bases and 1 base, in that order; junction bases with no gene match: 4. The CDR3 totals 15 residues. Germline V gene sequence: CDR1 KGHSH, CDR2 LQKENI.

Written as DNA, the CDR3 is TGCGCCAGCAGCCCGACCGGACAGGGAGGCACAGATACGCAGTATTTT. Amino acid sequence: CASSPTGQGGTDTQYF. The J gene is TRBJ2-3, the V gene TRBV5-1; 8 nucleotides agree with TRBD1. Germline CDR1 is SGHRS and CDR2 is YFSETQ. The CDR3 extends over 16 amino acids. The V gene end was trimmed by 4 bases and the J gene end by 1 base; junction bases not matched to a gene: 8.

The chain recombines TRBV11-3 with TRBJ1-5, with a weak D call TRBD1 (5 bases). Between the trimmed V and J ends, which lost 6 bases and 3 bases, there was a span of 24 bases. Germline CDR1 and CDR2: SGHNT and YENEEA. The CDR3 covers 18 residues. Here the CDR3 reads CASSTTLRDGAFNQPQHF. CDR3 coding DNA: TGTGCCAGCAGTACAACCCTCCGGGACGGCGCTTTCAATCAGCCCCAGCATTTT.

This clone was seen more than once but under ten times. Other nucleotide sequences from this sample produce the same CDR3. The chain combines TRBV5-1 with TRBJ2-1, with unresolved D. CDR1 SGHRS and CDR2 YFSETQ come from the germline V gene. The CDR3 loop spans 15 amino acids. Deletions cut 1 base from V and 0 bases from J, with 8 bases between. The CDR3 spells CASSLSTSSYNEQFF. The CDR3, as DNA: TGCGCCAGCAGCTTGAGTACAAGCTCCTACAATGAGCAGTTCTTC. Using reference TRBV5-1 and TRBJ2-1 for the parts outside the CDR3, the full variable domain is KAGVTQTPRYLIKTRGQQVTLSCSPISGHRSVSWYQQTPGQGLQFLFEYFSETQRNKGNFPGRFSGRQFSNSRSEMNVSTLELGDSALYLCASSLSTSSYNEQFFGPGTRLTVL.

The V call is TRBV5-1, the J call TRBJ2-5, with 7 nucleotides matching TRBD2. Trimming at V came to 6 bases and at J to 13 bases, leaving 18 bases not matched to a gene. Germline CDR1 and CDR2: SGHRS and YFSETQ. The CDR3 covers 14 residues. For the CDR3, the DNA is TGCGCCAGCACCTGGGGATTCAGCGGGGCCTTGGTGTACTTC. As protein: CASTWGFSGALVYF.

V is TRBV19 and J is TRBJ2-1; 7 nucleotides line up with TRBD2. V shed 0 bases, J shed 4 bases, and the junction held 6 bases outside the gene matches. The germline CDR1 and CDR2 sequences are LNHDA and SQIVND (reference sequence). The CDR3 contains 16 residues. CDR3 in amino acids: CASSIEGGRRYNEQFF. DNA of the CDR3: TGTGCCAGTAGTATAGAGGGCGGGAGAAGGTACAATGAGCAGTTCTTC.

V usage is TRBV7-9 and J usage is TRBJ2-5; D gene unclear. The CDR3 has 12 amino acids. The ends were cut back, 5 bases at V and 5 bases at J, with 9 bases in the middle. Germline CDR1 reads SEHNR; CDR2 reads FQNEAQ (reference sequence). The CDR3 sequence: CASSHFGETQYF. The CDR3 coding sequence is TGTGCCAGCAGCCATTTTGGGGAGACCCAGTACTTC.

This clone has just a few counts. V and J are TRBV11-2 and TRBJ2-1; D is unresolved. The germline gives CDR1 SGHAT, CDR2 FQNNGV. Trimming pared 1 base from V and 2 bases from J, leaving 15 bases between. The CDR3 has 17 residues. For the CDR3, the DNA is TGTGCCAGCAGCTTAGGCCCTTATAGCAGTACCTACAATGAGCAGTTCTTC. Encoded protein: CASSLGPYSSTYNEQFF.

This chain connects TRBV30 to TRBJ2-7; D ambiguous. Germline values: CDR1 GTSNPN, CDR2 SVGIG (reference sequence). Between the trimmed V and J ends, which lost 5 bases and 1 base, there was a span of 9 bases. The length of the CDR3 is 12 residues. The CDR3: CAWSIGSYEQYF. In nucleotides, the CDR3 is TGTGCCTGGTCGATCGGATCCTACGAGCAGTACTTC.

This chain joins TRBV5-6 and TRBJ2-5, with D maybe TRBD2 (5 bases). This CDR3 comprises 14 residues. Between the trimmed V and J ends, which lost 4 bases and 0 bases, there was a span of 10 bases. Per the germline V gene, CDR1 is SGHDT and CDR2 is YYEEEE. CDR3 sequence reads: CASSPGVNQETQYF. CDR3 bases: TGTGCCAGCAGCCCCGGGGTAAACCAAGAGACCCAGTACTTC. The whole variable domain, remainder taken from reference TRBV5-6 and TRBJ2-5, is DAGVTQSPTHLIKTRGQQVTLRCSPKSGHDTVSWYQQALGQGPQFIFQYYEEEERQRGNFPDRFSGHQFPNYSSELNVNALLLGDSALYLCASSPGVNQETQYFGPGTRLLVL.

This clone was recorded only once. This CDR3 is CASSSGQGVREQYF. CDR3 nucleotide sequence: TGCGCCAGCAGCTCAGGACAGGGGGTTCGGGAGCAGTACTTC. The chain couples TRBV5-1 to TRBJ2-7, with 10 bases fitting TRBD1. There are 14 residues in the CDR3. The V gene end was trimmed by 3 bases and the J gene end by 7 bases; junction bases not matched to a gene: 7. Per germline, CDR1 SGHRS and CDR2 YFSETQ.